This T cell receptor beta chain was sequenced in a study of cytomegalovirus exposure and HLA in healthy donors. For this clone: Its antigen is still unknown.

Study-wide results and caveats: Later analysis identified several of the most significant clusters that appeared linked to common viral pathogens. CMV serostatus was the sole immune exposure data available.

The germline V gene has CDR1 SNHLY and CDR2 FYNNEI. V was trimmed by 2 bases and J by 0 bases, leaving 9 bases between them. The CDR3 loop spans 15 amino acids. The PCR was carried out with 60 Vbeta primers and 13 Jbeta primers. Only in-frame clones appear in the TCRdb table, and some are missing; sequencing was by immunoSEQ multiplex PCR. The record lists approximately 180,000 clones, of which the ten most abundant hold 6.5%. This clonotype was sampled from a man aged 25-45 years in good health and CMV-seronegative. The chain joins TRBV2 to TRBJ2-3; possibly TRBD1 for D (6 bases). Sequencing input: PBMCs. For the CDR3, the DNA is TGTGCCAGCAGTGAACAGGGGCAAAGCACAGATACGCAGTATTTT. It specifies CASSEQGQSTDTQYF.